The clone carrying this TCR beta chain was picked up one time. At one end, the junction sequence differs from germline, possibly due to a read error. CDR3 length: 9 residues. Per germline, CDR1 DFQATT and CDR2 SNEGSKA (reference sequence). The data stem from a study of blood T cell repertoires in COVID-19. Study-level information: Donors in the United States, Italy and Spain gave samples during acute or convalescent COVID-19. T cells, B-cell-depleted T cells, or PBMCs provided the cDNA or gDNA that served as material.

Original handling: Amplified reference gene primers provided the basis for estimating nucleated cell counts. The table came from immunoSEQ multiplex PCR; TCRdb's copy has only in-frame clones and leaves some out. That table is the source of V, J and clone size, and D and trimming were worked out from the DNA. Of about 120,000 clones listed, 85% to 90% were seen once; the top ten hold about 19%. The sequenced sample was peripheral blood. The genes are TRBV20-1 and TRBJ1-2, with D possibly matching TRBD1 (6 bases). The source is a human donor with acute or convalescent COVID-19. The donor label of this sample is uncertain. Written as DNA, the CDR3 is TGCAGTGCTGCCGGACAGCTAAACTTC. It is translated as CSAAGQLNF.